The 27 T cell receptor beta chains below come from one sample, sequenced in a study of OX40 agonist ivuxolimab in advanced cancers. TCRdb's copy holds only in-frame clones and misses some; the assay was immunoSEQ multiplex PCR. The data show some 59,000 clones, about 80% seen once. The specimen was CD4+ or CD8+ T cells sorted from blood, collected in a trial of the OX40 agonist ivuxolimab. These receptors were obtained from an adult with an advanced solid tumor such as melanoma, head and neck, liver or kidney cancer.

J is TRBJ1-4 and V is TRBV28; TRBD1 is a possible D gene (5 bases). The CDR3 consists of 14 residues. The germline CDR1 and CDR2 sequences are MDHEN and SYDVKM. V lost 4 bases, J lost 5 bases, and 11 bases lay in between. Here the CDR3 DNA reads TGTGCCAGCAGTTCCTTCCAGGGCAATGAAAAACTGTTTTTT. Translated: CASSSFQGNEKLFF.

The V and J genes are TRBV7-2 and TRBJ2-7; no definite D call. Germline lookup yields CDR1 SGHTA and CDR2 FQGNSA. The CDR3 covers 12 residues. V was shortened by 2 bases and J by 3 bases, with 5 bases between the two germline ends. CDR3 sequence (DNA): TGTGCCAGCAGCTTAACGGGCTACGAGCAGTACTTC. This sequence encodes CASSLTGYEQYF.

The V call is TRBV20-1, the J call TRBJ2-1; D is perhaps TRBD1 (6 bases). The germline V gene encodes CDR1 DFQATT and CDR2 SNEGSKA (reference sequence). The CDR3 has 11 residues. V was pared by 7 bases and J by 8 bases, with 12 bases between. As DNA, the CDR3 is TGCAGTGAGGGGGTGGGGGATGAGCAGTTCTTC. It encodes CSEGVGDEQFF.

This clone was found once. The chain is built from TRBV5-1 and TRBJ2-7, with TRBD1 identical over 12 bases. The CDR3 spans 15 residues. The germline CDR1 and CDR2 sequences are SGHRS and YFSETQ. Trimming took 1 base from V and 6 from J; bases not matched to a gene: 5. CDR3 DNA sequence: TGCGCCAGCAGCTTGAGGGGACAGGGGGCGGGCGAGCAGTACTTC. The encoded protein is CASSLRGQGAGEQYF.

The chain uses TRBV5-1 and TRBJ2-3, with 8 nucleotides matching TRBD2. The CDR3 has 16 residues. V dropped 4 bases and J dropped 6; count of bases not matched to a gene: 13. Germline V gene data show CDR1 as SGHRS and CDR2 as YFSETQ. The CDR3 loop is CASSPGPAGVGDTQYF. CDR3 coding DNA: TGCGCCAGCAGCCCTGGCCCAGCGGGAGTCGGGGATACGCAGTATTTT.

The CDR3 nucleotides read TGTGCCAGCAGCTCCATGGGCACCGGGGAGCTGTTTTTT. Its translation is CASSSMGTGELFF. The genes are TRBV5-6 and TRBJ2-2; D call uncertain. The CDR3 sequence is 13 residues long. V lost 3 bases, J lost 4 bases, and 7 bases lay in between. Germline V gene lookup returns CDR1 SGHDT and CDR2 YYEEEE.

The V and J genes are TRBV10-2 and TRBJ2-1, with D perhaps matching TRBD2 (6 bases). This CDR3 has 13 residues. Germline loops: CDR1 WSHSY, CDR2 SAAADI. Trimming left V 1 base short and J 8 bases short, with 9 bases between. CDR3 amino acids: CASSELGGDEQFF. As DNA, the CDR3 is TGCGCCAGCAGTGAGTTGGGGGGTGATGAGCAGTTCTTC.

The chain employs TRBV2 and TRBJ2-3; no definite D call. The CDR3 length is 11 residues. Germline CDR1 and CDR2: SNHLY and FYNNEI. V was trimmed by 7 bases and J by 2 bases, leaving 4 bases between them. The CDR3 protein is CASIYTDTQYF. The DNA of the CDR3 is TGTGCCAGCATTTACACAGATACGCAGTATTTT.

The V call is TRBV5-8, the J call TRBJ2-7; a possible D gene is TRBD1 (6 bases). The CDR3 consists of 13 residues. The V end was cut by 4 bases, the J end by 3 bases, with 11 bases between. The germline V gene has CDR1 SGHTS and CDR2 YDEGEE. The CDR3 DNA reads as TGTGCCAGCAGCCGGGACACATACTACGAGCAGTACTTC. Amino acid sequence: CASSRDTYYEQYF.

The chain uses TRBV4-1 and TRBJ1-6, with unresolved D. The V end lost 1 base, the J end lost 7 bases, and 11 bases lay between the germline ends. Germline V gene sequence: CDR1 MGHRA, CDR2 YSYEKL. This CDR3 contains 15 residues. CDR3 coding DNA: TGCGCCAGCAGCCAAGGCGGCGGTCGGAATTCACCCCTCCACTTT. Its protein product is CASSQGGGRNSPLHF.

The chain joins TRBV19 to TRBJ2-7; either TRBD1 or TRBD2 may fit D (5 bases each). CDR1 is LNHDA and CDR2 is SQIVND in the germline V gene (reference sequence). Trimming removed 5 bases from V and 6 bases from J, with 17 bases in between. The CDR3 contains 14 residues. The CDR3: CASSPWDRSPEQYF. The CDR3 coding sequence is TGTGCCAGTAGTCCCTGGGACCGCTCCCCCGAGCAGTACTTC.

The V call is TRBV11-3, the J call TRBJ2-2; TRBD1 agrees at 7 bases. V was clipped by 6 bases and J by 5 bases; unmatched bases: 6. The CDR3 spans 14 residues. The V gene's germline CDR1 is SGHNT and CDR2 YENEEA. The CDR3 is CASSQTGTTGELFF. The CDR3, as DNA: TGTGCCAGCAGTCAGACAGGGACGACCGGGGAGCTGTTTTTT.

In DNA, the CDR3 is TGCGCCAGCAGCTTGGATATGGGTGGCTACACCTTC. Translated: CASSLDMGGYTF. The genes are TRBV5-1 and TRBJ1-2; D is unclear. The CDR3 loop spans 12 amino acids. CDR1 and CDR2 (germline): SGHRS, YFSETQ. V lost 0 bases and J 7 bases, leaving 7 bases between the germline ends.

The DNA of the CDR3 is TGCAGCGTTGAAGTCTTAGGACGTTACAATGAGCAGTTCTTC. It is translated as CSVEVLGRYNEQFF. The chain recombines TRBV29-1 with TRBJ2-1; D is unresolved. This CDR3 has 14 amino acids. Trimming removed 1 base at V and 4 bases at J, with 11 bases between. Germline CDR1 is SQVTM and CDR2 is ANQGSEA.

The chain couples TRBV7-2 to TRBJ1-6, with a tentative D call TRBD1 (6 bases). Germline V gives CDR1 SGHTA, CDR2 FQGNSA. The CDR3 runs 15 residues. Trimming left V 5 bases short and J 7 bases short, with 15 bases between. This CDR3 is CASSMRRGQNSPLHF. The CDR3 coding sequence is TGTGCCAGCAGCATGCGGCGGGGGCAGAATTCACCCCTCCACTTT.

This sequence joins TRBV30 and TRBJ2-7, with 15 bases matching TRBD2. Germline CDR1 and CDR2: GTSNPN and SVGIG (reference sequence). V was clipped by 0 bases and J by 2 bases; unmatched bases: 2. CDR3 length: 16 amino acids. The DNA for the CDR3 is TGTGCCTGGAGTGTGTGGACTAGCGGGAGGGCCTACGAGCAGTACTTC. As protein: CAWSVWTSGRAYEQYF.

The chain recombines TRBV7-9 with TRBJ1-6; D remains ambiguous. Trimming stripped 4 bases from V and 3 bases from J, with 19 bases between. Germline assignment: CDR1 SEHNR and CDR2 FQNEAQ (reference sequence). The CDR3 consists of 18 residues. The CDR3 coding sequence is TGTGCCAGCAGCTCCTGGACTTCTGTATCGTACTATAATTCACCCCTCCACTTT. It is translated as CASSSWTSVSYYNSPLHF.

The CDR3 loop is CASSMRTGGTEAFF. CDR3 bases: TGTGCCAGTAGTATGCGGACAGGGGGCACTGAAGCTTTCTTT. J is TRBJ1-1 and V is TRBV19; 10 nucleotides align to TRBD1. J gave up 4 bases and V 3 bases, and 2 bases lay outside the gene matches. CDR3 size: 14 residues. In germline, CDR1 is LNHDA, CDR2 SQIVND (reference sequence).

The table lists this clone with a few counts. This rearrangement joins TRBV19 to TRBJ1-5; the D gene is possibly TRBD1 (5 bases). The length of the CDR3 is 15 residues. Germline CDR1 and CDR2: LNHDA and SQIVND (reference sequence). V lost 7 bases and J 0 bases, leaving 13 bases between the germline ends. CDR3 region: CASTLSRGSNQPQHF. The CDR3, as DNA: TGTGCCAGTACCTTGTCGAGGGGTAGCAATCAGCCCCAGCATTTT.

This clone was seen a few times. The chain employs TRBV11-3 and TRBJ2-3, with no clear D. Germline V gene lookup returns CDR1 SGHNT and CDR2 YENEEA. Trimming took off 5 bases at V and 2 bases at J, with 11 bases between the two ends. The CDR3 is 14 residues long. CDR3 in amino acids: CASSPARNTDTQYF. CDR3 DNA sequence: TGTGCCAGCAGCCCCGCTCGCAACACAGATACGCAGTATTTT.

V and J are TRBV9 and TRBJ2-1; 12 bases fit TRBD2. From germline, CDR1 is SGDLS and CDR2 YYNGEE. This CDR3 spans 14 amino acids. Germline trimming cut 2 bases from V and 9 bases from J; bases unmatched to any gene: 3. The CDR3 nucleotides read TGTGCCAGCAGCGTTGGGACTAGCGGGCGTGAGCAGTTCTTC. This encodes CASSVGTSGREQFF.

A few counts support this clone. V usage is TRBV7-6 and J usage is TRBJ2-2, with 8 bases that match TRBD1. After removal of 5 bases from V and 0 bases from J, the junction contained 2 bases not matched to a gene. CDR3 length equals 15 residues. Germline V lookup: CDR1 SGHVS, CDR2 FNYEAQ. CDR3 region: CASSPGQANTGELFF. CDR3 nucleotide sequence: TGTGCCAGCAGCCCGGGACAGGCGAACACCGGGGAGCTGTTTTTT.

This chain uses TRBV5-1 with TRBJ2-6, with a possible D match to TRBD1 (5 bases). The CDR3 runs 15 residues. Germline lookup yields CDR1 SGHRS and CDR2 YFSETQ. Trimming stripped 5 bases from V and 3 bases from J, with 12 bases between. The CDR3, as DNA: TGCGCCAGCAGTTTGAAAGGGGTTGGGGCCAACGTCCTGACTTTC. It translates to CASSLKGVGANVLTF.

J is TRBJ1-1 and V is TRBV7-8; D might be TRBD1 (5 bases). CDR1 is SGHVS, CDR2 FQNEAQ, per germline. The CDR3 has 14 residues. The V gene lost 5 bases and the J gene lost 6 bases, with 16 bases spanning the gap. CDR3 sequence: CASSLGGVGAEAFF. In DNA form, the CDR3 reads TGTGCCAGCAGCCTTGGGGGGGTAGGGGCTGAAGCTTTCTTT.

The V call is TRBV15, the J call TRBJ2-1; D gene ambiguous. There are 12 residues in the CDR3. Per germline, CDR1 LNHNV and CDR2 YYDKDF (reference sequence). Trimming cost V 3 bases and J 6 bases, with 6 bases left between them. For the CDR3, the DNA is TGTGCCACCAGCAGTCCCGGCAATGAGCAGTTCTTC. It encodes CATSSPGNEQFF. Variable domain in full (rest from reference TRBV15 and TRBJ2-1): DAMVIQNPRYQVTQFGKPVTLSCSQTLNHNVMYWYQQKSSQAPKLLFHYYDKDFNNEADTPDNFQSRRPNTSFCFLDIRSPGLGDTAMYLCATSSPGNEQFFGPGTRLTVL.

This chain uses TRBV6-6 with TRBJ2-2; D could derive from TRBD1 or TRBD2 (6 bases each). There are 13 residues in the CDR3. The ends were cut back, 7 bases at V and 4 bases at J, with 10 bases in the middle. Germline-derived CDR1 and CDR2 are MNHNY and SVGAGI (reference sequence). The CDR3 loop reads CASNGGGTGELFF. The CDR3 DNA follows: TGTGCCAGCAACGGGGGCGGCACCGGGGAGCTGTTTTTT.

V is TRBV7-9 and J is TRBJ2-7; 7 bases fit TRBD1. The CDR3 has 14 residues. V trimming: 5 bases; J trimming: 0 bases; junction bases outside the gene matches: 4. CDR1 and CDR2 from the germline V gene are SEHNR and FQNEAQ (reference sequence). CDR3 DNA sequence: TGTGCCAGCAGCCCGGGGACAGTCTCCTACGAGCAGTACTTC. Translation: CASSPGTVSYEQYF.